The T cell receptor (beta chain) described here comes from a study of beta chain features in type 1 diabetes. cDNA synthesis used the whole RNA isolate, giving expressed TCRB sequences. The table came from immunoSEQ multiplex PCR; TCRdb's copy has only in-frame clones and leaves some out. The repertoire holds around 56,000 clones, around half seen once, with roughly 2.6% in the top ten. The sample holds a few counts of this clone. What it binds is unknown. Study-wide points: The study found moderately but significantly shorter TCRB CDR3s in all four CD4+ subsets of Type 1 diabetes patients.

The trim removed 1 base at V and 4 bases at J, leaving 5 bases unmatched. Germline-derived CDR1 and CDR2 are MNHNY and SVGAGI (reference sequence). This CDR3 has 16 residues. The specimen sequenced was Tregs from blood. The sequence derives from a woman aged 40 to 50 with type 1 diabetes. This rearrangement joins TRBV6-6 to TRBJ1-3, with 9 bases matching TRBD1. This CDR3 is CASSYWTGARGNTIYF. CDR3 nucleotides: TGTGCCAGCAGTTACTGGACAGGGGCACGAGGAAACACCATATATTTT.